The 24 T cell receptor beta chains reported below all come from one sample, sequenced in a study of identical twins. TCRdb reprocessed the 5' RACE reads via MiXCR and lists one record per CDR3 protein. The table has 1.5 million to 2 million distinct CDR3 sequences, roughly 35% seen once. The sequencing input was cord blood. Receptors were obtained from a newborn girl in good health.

The gene calls are TRBV10-3 and TRBJ2-2; D is possibly TRBD1 (6 bases). Looked up from germline, CDR1 is ENHRY and CDR2 is SYGVKD. The V end was cut by 8 bases, the J end by 2 bases, with 24 bases between. This CDR3 region has 18 residues. This CDR3 is CAIGSRQAITSNTGELFF. In DNA form, the CDR3 reads TGTGCCATCGGATCCCGACAGGCGATTACCTCAAACACCGGGGAGCTGTTTTTT.

On this clonotype itself: The CDR3 carries no conserved terminal phenylalanine or tryptophan, so it likely arises from a read error. The chain combines TRBV7-8 with TRBJ2-1, with TRBD2 identical over 7 bases. Unmatched junction bases numbered 6, after V lost 3 bases and J lost 7 bases. Germline V gene lookup returns CDR1 SGHVS and CDR2 FQNEAQ. CDR3 length: 14 amino acids. CDR3 sequence reads: CASSFAGVTNEQFC. The CDR3 DNA reads as TGTGCCAGCAGCTTCGCGGGAGTGACGAATGAGCAGTTCTGC.

This clonotype has at least ten counts. The chain combines TRBV11-2 with TRBJ2-7; D might be TRBD2 (6 bases). This CDR3 is built from 17 residues. V was clipped by 3 bases and J by 0 bases, with 18 bases between them. Germline lookup yields CDR1 SGHAT and CDR2 FQNNGV. The CDR3, as DNA: TGTGCCAGCAGCTTTGGTTCGGGGAGCGGGTCCTCCTACGAGCAGTACTTC. Translation gives CASSFGSGSGSSYEQYF.

J is TRBJ1-1 and V is TRBV28; D not certain. Germline loops: CDR1 MDHEN, CDR2 SYDVKM. The CDR3 extends over 14 amino acids. The germline V and J ends were trimmed by 4 bases and 4 bases, with 13 bases remaining between them. The CDR3 region is CASSWVDEGTEAFF. For the CDR3, the DNA is TGTGCCAGCAGTTGGGTCGACGAGGGCACTGAAGCTTTCTTT.

The chain carries TRBV2 and TRBJ2-4; the match to TRBD1 covers 9 bases. The better agreement between TRBJ2-7 and the DNA end casts doubt on the J call. The CDR3 totals 15 residues. Germline assignment: CDR1 SNHLY and CDR2 FYNNEI. The CDR3 protein is CASRFGQGSIYEQYF. The CDR3 region has the DNA TGTGCCAGCAGGTTCGGACAGGGGTCTATCTACGAGCAGTACTTC.

This clonotype turned up a few times. The rearrangement uses TRBV20-1 and TRBJ2-5; 10 bases are shared with TRBD2. The CDR3 has 15 residues. Looked up from germline, CDR1 is DFQATT and CDR2 is SNEGSKA (reference sequence). With V trimmed by 5 bases and J by 4 bases, 10 bases remained unmatched. The DNA of the CDR3 is TGCAGTGCTGACCTAGCGGGAGACCCTCGAGAGACCCAGTACTTC. Amino acid sequence: CSADLAGDPRETQYF.

The CDR3 region has the DNA TGTGCCAGCAGCTTAGGGGACTCTCCGCGCGAGCAGTACTTC. This sequence encodes CASSLGDSPREQYF. The V gene is TRBV11-2, the J gene TRBJ2-4; weak D call: TRBD2 (6 bases). The DNA end is a closer match to TRBJ2-7, so the J assignment may be wrong. Germline assignment: CDR1 SGHAT and CDR2 FQNNGV. The CDR3 is 14 amino acids.

The V and J genes are TRBV20-1 and TRBJ1-1, with D tentatively TRBD1 (6 bases). Trimming stripped 5 bases from V and 0 bases from J, with 10 bases between. The CDR3 loop spans 13 amino acids. Germline-derived CDR1 and CDR2 are DFQATT and SNEGSKA (reference sequence). As DNA, the CDR3 is TGCAGTGCTGCCGACAGGCTGAACACTGAAGCTTTCTTT. It codes for CSAADRLNTEAFF.

This clonotype occurred a few times. This chain uses TRBV5-1 with TRBJ1-1; 10 positions agree with TRBD1. Germline CDR1 reads SGHRS; CDR2 reads YFSETQ. With V trimmed by 3 bases and J by 3 bases, 5 bases remained unmatched. The CDR3 contains 15 residues. The CDR3 protein is CASSSPDRGYTEAFF. DNA for the CDR3: TGCGCCAGCAGCTCCCCGGACAGGGGGTACACTGAAGCTTTCTTT. The variable domain in full, completed from reference TRBV5-1 and TRBJ1-1, reads KAGVTQTPRYLIKTRGQQVTLSCSPISGHRSVSWYQQTPGQGLQFLFEYFSETQRNKGNFPGRFSGRQFSNSRSEMNVSTLELGDSALYLCASSSPDRGYTEAFFGQGTRLTVV.

The J gene is TRBJ2-3, the V gene TRBV7-2, with TRBD2 identical over 8 bases. The J segment lost 2 bases and the V segment lost 6 bases, leaving 10 bases of the junction unmatched. CDR3 length equals 16 residues. Germline lookup yields CDR1 SGHTA and CDR2 FQGNSA. Here the CDR3 DNA reads TGTGCCAGCAGTGAGATGCGGGGGGACCTCACAGATACGCAGTATTTT. The encoded protein is CASSEMRGDLTDTQYF.

For this clonotype: One end of the junction varies from germline; a read error may be responsible. The chain combines TRBV5-1 with TRBJ2-7; the D gene is possibly TRBD2 (6 bases). The CDR3 has 16 residues. Germline V gene lookup returns CDR1 SGHRS and CDR2 YFSETQ. The CDR3 reads CASSLAGGMGTYQQYF. CDR3 coding DNA: TGCGCCAGCAGCTTGGCCGGAGGGATGGGGACCTACCAGCAGTACTTC. Using reference TRBV5-1 and TRBJ2-7 for the parts outside the CDR3, the full variable domain is KAGVTQTPRYLIKTRGQQVTLSCSPISGHRSVSWYQQTPGQGLQFLFEYFSETQRNKGNFPGRFSGRQFSNSRSEMNVSTLELGDSALYLCASSLAGGMGTYQQYFGPGTRLTVT.

The table lists this clonotype with a count of one. V and J are TRBV27 and TRBJ2-1, with TRBD1 identical over 9 bases. The junction had 11 bases not matched to a gene; V was cut back by 1 base and J by 10 bases. CDR3 size: 16 residues. From germline, CDR1 is MNHEY and CDR2 SMNVEV (reference sequence). CDR3 in DNA: TGTGCCAGCAGTTTATACAGGGGGCGTCCGTTCCACGAGCAGTTCTTC. Translated, it gives CASSLYRGRPFHEQFF.

The J gene is TRBJ1-3, the V gene TRBV28, with D possibly matching TRBD1 (6 bases). The CDR3 covers 15 residues. Per the germline V gene, CDR1 is MDHEN and CDR2 is SYDVKM. V dropped 10 bases and J dropped 4 bases, with 20 bases sitting between them. The CDR3 DNA sequence: TGTGCCACCCGGCAGGGGAGGTTATCGGGAAACACCATATATTTT. This encodes CATRQGRLSGNTIYF.

This clonotype showed up just a few times. The chain combines TRBV6-1 with TRBJ2-3, with TRBD1 as a possible D gene (6 bases). Trimming removed 1 base at V and 4 bases at J, with 12 bases between. Germline V gene data show CDR1 as MNHNS and CDR2 as SASEGT. This CDR3 region has 15 residues. The CDR3, as DNA: TGTGCCAGCAGTGAAGTAGCAGGGGACGCAGATACGCAGTATTTT. Translation gives CASSEVAGDADTQYF.

This clonotype came up a few times. The gene calls are TRBV2 and TRBJ2-1; 11 bases fit TRBD2. Germline CDR1 is SNHLY and CDR2 is FYNNEI. J gave up 7 bases and V 9 bases, and 5 bases lay outside the gene matches. There are 13 residues in the CDR3. The CDR3 is CARGLAGANEQFF. The CDR3 region has the DNA TGTGCCAGAGGACTAGCGGGTGCTAATGAGCAGTTCTTC. Complete variable domain (other parts from reference TRBV2 and TRBJ2-1): EPEVTQTPSHQVTQMGQEVILRCVPISNHLYFYWYRQILGQKVEFLVSFYNNEISEKSEIFDDQFSVERPDGSNFTLKIRSTKLEDSAMYFCARGLAGANEQFFGPGTRLTVL.

This clonotype was counted between two and nine times. V is TRBV24-1 and J is TRBJ2-5, with D unclear. V shed 2 bases and J shed 5 bases, with 14 bases lying between them. CDR1 and CDR2 (germline): KGHDR, SFDVKD. This CDR3 contains 15 residues. The CDR3 spells CATSDSGPRRETQYF. The CDR3 nucleotides read TGTGCCACCAGTGATTCCGGACCCCGTCGGGAGACCCAGTACTTC.

The chain uses TRBV10-3 and TRBJ1-2; 10 nucleotides agree with TRBD1. From germline, CDR1 is ENHRY and CDR2 SYGVKD. J lost 4 bases, V lost 3 bases, and 5 bases had no gene match. The CDR3 sequence is 15 residues long. CDR3 in amino acids: CAISDLDRGLYGYTF. The CDR3 DNA sequence: TGTGCCATCAGTGACCTCGACAGGGGGCTCTATGGCTACACCTTC.

The V call is TRBV20-1, the J call TRBJ2-3; 8 bases are a match to TRBD1. J was trimmed by 1 base and V by 2 bases; bases with no gene match: 5. Per the germline V gene, CDR1 is DFQATT and CDR2 is SNEGSKA (reference sequence). The CDR3 totals 15 residues. This CDR3 is CSARLATGGTDTQYF. CDR3 bases: TGCAGTGCTAGATTAGCGACAGGGGGCACAGATACGCAGTATTTT.

V gene TRBV20-1 combines with J gene TRBJ2-4; a possible D gene is TRBD1 (6 bases). The ends were cut back, 6 bases at V and 15 bases at J, with 18 bases in the middle. Per the germline V gene, CDR1 is DFQATT and CDR2 is SNEGSKA (reference sequence). The CDR3 is 11 residues long. CDR3 sequence: CSAQGLGELYF. The CDR3 coding sequence is TGCAGTGCACAGGGTCTAGGCGAGCTGTACTTC.

The sample holds a few counts of this clonotype. V gene TRBV4-1 combines with J gene TRBJ1-1; no clear D gene. Germline CDR1 and CDR2: MGHRA and YSYEKL. This CDR3 is 15 amino acids long. V shed 1 base and J shed 6 bases, with 15 bases lying between them. CDR3 amino acids: CASSQALGLRAEAFF. The CDR3 DNA reads as TGCGCCAGCAGCCAAGCCCTGGGCTTACGGGCTGAAGCTTTCTTT.

The chain joins TRBV3-1 to TRBJ2-1; D gene ambiguous. Trimming pared 0 bases from V and 3 bases from J, leaving 9 bases between. The germline gives CDR1 LGHDT, CDR2 YNNKEL (reference sequence). The CDR3 loop spans 15 amino acids. The CDR3 sequence: CASSQDVNLYNEQFF. In nucleotides, the CDR3 is TGTGCCAGCAGCCAAGATGTTAATCTCTACAATGAGCAGTTCTTC.

This clonotype has at least ten counts. The V gene is TRBV11-2, the J gene TRBJ2-3, with D hard to call. The V gene's germline CDR1 is SGHAT and CDR2 FQNNGV. Between the trimmed V and J ends, which lost 1 base and 2 bases, there was a span of 10 bases. This CDR3 spans 15 amino acids. CDR3 sequence: CASSLGFRDTDTQYF. The CDR3 region has the DNA TGTGCCAGCAGCTTAGGGTTCCGTGACACAGATACGCAGTATTTT.

In this sample, this clonotype turned up a few times. The rearrangement joins TRBV29-1 to TRBJ2-2, with D possibly matching TRBD2 (6 bases). From germline, CDR1 is SQVTM and CDR2 ANQGSEA. V lost 6 bases and J 3 bases, leaving 14 bases between the germline ends. This CDR3 is 14 amino acids long. CDR3 protein: CSVRGDLDTGELFF. In DNA form, the CDR3 reads TGCAGCGTCAGAGGGGACTTGGACACCGGGGAGCTGTTTTTT.

The genes are TRBV20-1 and TRBJ1-2; TRBD1 agrees at 8 bases. CDR3 length equals 14 residues. Looked up from germline, CDR1 is DFQATT and CDR2 is SNEGSKA (reference sequence). V lost 0 bases and J lost 5; bases outside the gene matches: 5. CDR3 residues: CSARDRGPFYGYTF. The CDR3 bases are TGCAGTGCTAGAGACAGGGGGCCCTTTTATGGCTACACCTTC.